Following are 15 T cell receptor beta chains from one sample sequenced in a study of T cells expressing NK-cell markers. TCRdb reprocessed the 5' RACE reads and keeps a single row for each CDR3 protein, giving no DNA. The sample has around 180,000 distinct CDR3 sequences, and its top ten clones hold around 20%. The sequencing sample was made of blood T cells: a sorted CD56 or NKG2C T cell subset, CD4+ or CD8+ T cells, or bulk PBMC T cells (not recorded which). These receptors originate from a man aged 18-70 years in good health.

The chain combines TRBV14 with TRBJ2-3; TCRdb indicates TRBD2, and absent DNA this call remains unverified. The CDR3 contains 16 residues. Germline assignment: CDR1 SGHDN and CDR2 FVKESK. CDR3: CASSLLLAGDTDTQYF.

This clonotype ranks as medium-sized in terms of frequency. The chain recombines TRBV7-9 with TRBJ1-6. Germline CDR1 is SEHNR and CDR2 is FQNEAQ (reference sequence). CDR3 length equals 11 residues. CDR3 sequence reads: CASSPNRPLHF. The full variable domain, rest sourced from reference TRBV7-9 and TRBJ1-6, is DTGVSQNPRHKITKRGQNVTFRCDPISEHNRLYWYRQTLGQGPEFLTYFQNEAQLEKSRLLSDRFSAERPKGSFSTLEIQRTEQGDSAMYLCASSPNRPLHFGNGTRLTVT.

The gene calls are TRBV12-3 or TRBV12-4 and TRBJ1-1; as DNA is missing, the TRBD1 call by TCRdb cannot be tested. The CDR3 consists of 19 residues. CDR3 residues: CASSISDRVAEAGNTEAFF.

CDR3: CASSPTGQGSAGELFF. The rearrangement links TRBV9 to TRBJ2-2; TCRdb gives TRBD1 as the D gene, but with no DNA this cannot be confirmed. This CDR3 spans 16 amino acids. The germline gives CDR1 SGDLS, CDR2 YYNGEE.

J is TRBJ2-5 and V is TRBV6-1; TCRdb returns TRBD2, unconfirmable since there is no DNA. This CDR3 is built from 15 residues. Germline V CDR1 and CDR2: MNHNS, SASEGT. The CDR3 loop reads CASMEEGTYQETQYF.

The CDR3 sequence is CASIDPTGPNSYGYTF. The chain has TRBV2 and TRBJ1-2; the TRBD1 assignment by TCRdb is unverifiable without DNA. The CDR3 covers 16 residues. CDR1 is SNHLY, CDR2 FYNNEI, per germline.

The chain carries TRBV5-1 and TRBJ2-5; with no DNA, the TCRdb D assignment of TRBD1 cannot be verified. The CDR3 has 16 residues. CDR1 is SGHRS and CDR2 is YFSETQ in the germline V gene. The CDR3 is CASSPGHGEYQETQYF.

This chain uses TRBV11-2 with TRBJ2-7; lacking DNA, the TRBD1 call made by TCRdb goes unchecked. The V gene's germline CDR1 is SGHAT and CDR2 FQNNGV. The CDR3 has 16 amino acids. The CDR3 protein is CASSNVGTGDSYEQYF.

This chain's CDR3 is CASSPGTEETQYF. The chain has TRBV11-2 and TRBJ2-5; TCRdb gives TRBD2 as the D gene, but with no DNA this cannot be confirmed. Germline V gene sequence: CDR1 SGHAT, CDR2 FQNNGV. CDR3 size: 13 residues.

The chain carries TRBV20-1 and TRBJ2-7. Germline loops: CDR1 DFQATT, CDR2 SNEGSKA (reference sequence). CDR3 length equals 14 residues. CDR3 region: CSARDLYGYGEQYF.

V gene TRBV9 combines with J gene TRBJ2-1; checking the TCRdb D call of TRBD2 is not possible without DNA. Germline V gene sequence: CDR1 SGDLS, CDR2 YYNGEE. The CDR3 sequence is 16 residues long. CDR3: CASSAFVTSPSGEQFF.

This sequence joins TRBV11-1 and TRBJ2-1; checking the TCRdb D call of TRBD1 is not possible without DNA. CDR3 length: 13 amino acids. Germline V CDR1 and CDR2: SGHAT, FQDESV (reference sequence). CDR3 amino acids: CASGTGGYGEQFF.

This chain links TRBV27 with TRBJ2-3; TCRdb's D call of TRBD1 is untestable without DNA. Germline V gene data show CDR1 as MNHEY and CDR2 as SMNVEV (reference sequence). The CDR3 loop spans 17 amino acids. The CDR3 sequence is CASSLGATGASTDTQYF.

The rearrangement links TRBV4-1 to TRBJ1-1. The CDR3 extends over 14 amino acids. Germline V gives CDR1 MGHRA, CDR2 YSYEKL. CDR3 loop: CASSRGRINTEAFF.

The genes are TRBV28 and TRBJ2-7; the D gene TCRdb calls, TRBD2, cannot be checked with no DNA. Germline V gene data show CDR1 as MDHEN and CDR2 as SYDVKM. This CDR3 spans 14 amino acids. CDR3 region: CASAIRDRSYEQYF.